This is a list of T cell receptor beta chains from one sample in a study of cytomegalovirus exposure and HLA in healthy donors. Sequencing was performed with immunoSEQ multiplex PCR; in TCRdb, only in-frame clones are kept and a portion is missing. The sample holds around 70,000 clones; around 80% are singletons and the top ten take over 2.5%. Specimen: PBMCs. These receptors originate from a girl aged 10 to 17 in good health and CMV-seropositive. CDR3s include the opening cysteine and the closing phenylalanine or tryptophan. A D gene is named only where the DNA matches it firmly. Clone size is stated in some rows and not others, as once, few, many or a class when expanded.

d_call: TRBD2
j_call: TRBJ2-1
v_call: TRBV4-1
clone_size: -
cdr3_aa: CASSRLAGEINNEQFF
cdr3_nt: TGCGCCAGCAGCCGGCTAGCGGGAGAGATAAACAATGAGCAGTTCTTC

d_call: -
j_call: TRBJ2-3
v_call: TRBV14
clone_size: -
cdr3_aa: CASSLRQAHPSTDTQYF
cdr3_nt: TGTGCCAGCAGCCTCCGACAGGCCCATCCTAGCACAGATACGCAGTATTTT

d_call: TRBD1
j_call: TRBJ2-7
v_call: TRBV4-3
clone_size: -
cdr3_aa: CASSQDGTGSEQYF
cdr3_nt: TGCGCCAGCAGCCAAGACGGGACAGGGTCCGAGCAGTACTTC

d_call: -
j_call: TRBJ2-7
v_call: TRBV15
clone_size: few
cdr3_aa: CATSRDRGYHEQYF
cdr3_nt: TGTGCCACCAGCAGAGACAGGGGATACCACGAGCAGTACTTC

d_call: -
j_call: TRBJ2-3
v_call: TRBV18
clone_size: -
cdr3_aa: CASSPPPERDTQYF
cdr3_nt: TGTGCCAGCTCACCACCCCCCGAGCGAGATACGCAGTATTTT

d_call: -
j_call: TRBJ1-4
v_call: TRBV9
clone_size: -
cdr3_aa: CASSSLVGGGEKLFF
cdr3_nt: TGTGCCAGCAGCTCTCTGGTCGGGGGGGGTGAAAAACTGTTTTTT

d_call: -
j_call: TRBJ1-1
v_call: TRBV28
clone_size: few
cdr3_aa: CASTQNTEAFF
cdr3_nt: TGTGCCAGCACCCAGAACACTGAAGCTTTCTTT

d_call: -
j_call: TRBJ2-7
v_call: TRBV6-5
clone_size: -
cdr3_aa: CASSSQLSYEQYF
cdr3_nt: TGTGCCAGCAGTTCACAGCTTTCCTACGAGCAGTACTTC

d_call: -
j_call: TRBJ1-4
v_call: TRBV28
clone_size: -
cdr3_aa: CASSLQQGLNEKLFF
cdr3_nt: TGTGCCAGCAGTCTCCAACAGGGTCTAAATGAAAAACTGTTTTTT

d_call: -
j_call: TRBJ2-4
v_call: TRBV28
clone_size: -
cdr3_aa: CASSYPLRNLAKNIQYF
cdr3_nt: TGTGCCAGCAGTTATCCCTTGCGGAACCTAGCCAAAAACATTCAGTACTTC

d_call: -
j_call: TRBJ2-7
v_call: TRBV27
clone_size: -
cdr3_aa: CASRPTASYEQYF
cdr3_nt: TGTGCCAGCAGACCGACAGCCTCCTACGAGCAGTACTTC

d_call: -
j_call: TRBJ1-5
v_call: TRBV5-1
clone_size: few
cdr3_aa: CASSPGQGGQPQHF
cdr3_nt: TGCGCCAGCAGCCCCGGGCAGGGAGGACAGCCCCAGCATTTT

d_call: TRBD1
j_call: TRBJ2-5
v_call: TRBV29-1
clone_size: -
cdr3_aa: CSVEVWDRGETQYF
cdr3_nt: TGCAGCGTTGAAGTGTGGGACAGGGGGGAGACCCAGTACTTC

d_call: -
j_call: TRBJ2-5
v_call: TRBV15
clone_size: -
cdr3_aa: CATSRDPPVVTQYF
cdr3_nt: TGTGCCACCAGCAGAGACCCCCCAGTGGTGACCCAGTACTTC

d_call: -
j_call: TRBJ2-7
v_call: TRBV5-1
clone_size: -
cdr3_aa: CASSLNSWGVEQYF
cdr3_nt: TGCGCCAGCAGCTTGAATTCTTGGGGAGTCGAGCAGTACTTC

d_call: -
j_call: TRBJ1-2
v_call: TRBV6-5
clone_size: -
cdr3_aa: CASREQGWDGYTF
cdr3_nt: TGTGCCAGCAGAGAACAGGGATGGGATGGCTACACCTTC

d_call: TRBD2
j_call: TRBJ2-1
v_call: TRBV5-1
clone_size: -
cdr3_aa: CASELSGRLDEQFF
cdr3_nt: TGCGCCAGCGAATTGAGCGGGAGGTTGGATGAGCAGTTCTTC

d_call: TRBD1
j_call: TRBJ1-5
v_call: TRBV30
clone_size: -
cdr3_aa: CAWRGQGRGRQPQHF
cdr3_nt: TGTGCCTGGAGGGGACAGGGGAGGGGCCGGCAGCCCCAGCATTTT

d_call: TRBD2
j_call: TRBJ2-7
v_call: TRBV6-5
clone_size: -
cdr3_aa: CASRARGDYEQYF
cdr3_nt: TGTGCCAGCAGGGCTCGGGGGGACTACGAGCAGTACTTC

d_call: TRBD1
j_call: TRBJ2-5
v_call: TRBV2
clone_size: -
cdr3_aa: CASRGVQGAFETQYF
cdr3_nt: TGTGCCAGCAGAGGGGTTCAGGGGGCCTTCGAGACCCAGTACTTC

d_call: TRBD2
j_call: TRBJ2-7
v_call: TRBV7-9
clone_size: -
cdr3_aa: CASSLTSGDTYEQYF
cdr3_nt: TGTGCCAGCAGCTTGACTAGCGGGGATACCTACGAGCAGTACTTC

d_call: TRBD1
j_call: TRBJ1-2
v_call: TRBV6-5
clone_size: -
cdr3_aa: CASRQTDRVWGYTF
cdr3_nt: TGTGCCAGCAGGCAGACTGACAGGGTCTGGGGCTACACCTTC